A single sample is the source of the 17 T cell receptor beta chains below, sequenced in a study of Graves' ophthalmopathy and Graves' hyperthyroidism (dated by TCRdb to between 2018 and 2020). The reads were generated on an Illumina HiSeq 2000. TCR beta CDR3 regions were amplified from RNA transcripts for repertoire sequencing. The first round was an RT-PCR using HTBI primers with the Qiagen OneStep RT-PCR kit, and this first round was followed by a second-round multiplex PCR, then size selection and purification. TCRdb reworked the public reads: Q25 trimming with fastp, MiXCR clone assembly, productive beta chains retained. A single entry per CDR3 protein holds the most common genes and DNA from its merged rows. In this sample the table shows hundreds of thousands of distinct CDR3 sequences, around a fifth of which occur a single time. Approximately 6.5% of the sample rests with the top ten. Source material: peripheral blood. The receptors come from a woman under 30 with stable Graves' hyperthyroidism. Some clones in this sample may be carry-over from other donors' samples. Donor details come from another sample of the same person, matched by shared clones.

In this sample, this clonotype turned up many times. The CDR3 DNA is TGTGCCAGCAGTGGACAGGGGGTTGGGTACGAGCAGTACTTC. Translated: CASSGQGVGYEQYF. The chain carries TRBV12-3 or TRBV12-4 and TRBJ2-7, with TRBD1 matching over 10 bases. After removal of 5 bases from V and 4 bases from J, the junction contained 5 bases not matched to a gene. The CDR3 covers 14 residues.

The sample holds a few counts of this clonotype. The chain uses TRBV7-7 and TRBJ2-2, with 7 bases lining up with TRBD2. Germline values: CDR1 SSHAT, CDR2 FNYEAQ (reference sequence). J lost 0 bases, V lost 5 bases, and 9 bases had no gene match. The CDR3 is made up of 17 amino acids. CDR3 sequence: CASSPLGRGANTGELFF. The CDR3, as DNA: TGTGCCAGCAGCCCTCTCGGCCGGGGGGCGAACACCGGGGAGCTGTTTTTT.

This sequence joins TRBV24-1 and TRBJ1-1; no clear D gene. Germline V gene lookup returns CDR1 KGHDR and CDR2 SFDVKD. The CDR3 is 13 amino acids. V shed 3 bases and J shed 1 base, with 5 bases lying between them. The CDR3 DNA is TGTGCCACCAGTGATCGGGGGAACACTGAAGCTTTCTTT. This sequence encodes CATSDRGNTEAFF.

This clonotype showed up many times. V usage is TRBV7-2 and J usage is TRBJ1-1; D unclear. The CDR3 runs 14 residues. Trimming stripped 7 bases from V and 3 bases from J, with 15 bases between. CDR1 is SGHTA, CDR2 FQGNSA, per germline. As DNA, the CDR3 is TGTGCCAGCATCAATGGGGTGAAGGACACTGAAGCTTTCTTT. Translating gives CASINGVKDTEAFF.

This clonotype was recorded many times. This chain links TRBV5-1 with TRBJ1-2; 12 bases are a match to TRBD1. This CDR3 has 16 amino acids. The germline gives CDR1 SGHRS, CDR2 YFSETQ. The trim removed 3 bases at V and 8 bases at J, leaving 11 bases unmatched. CDR3 sequence reads: CASSSQRDRGLKGYTF. CDR3 DNA sequence: TGCGCCAGCAGCTCACAACGGGACAGGGGGCTAAAAGGCTACACCTTC.

This clonotype was observed at least ten times. V and J are TRBV15 and TRBJ2-7, with TRBD1 matching over 8 bases. The V segment lost 5 bases and the J segment 3 bases; nucleotides outside the gene matches: 9. The CDR3 has 15 amino acids. Germline lookup yields CDR1 LNHNV and CDR2 YYDKDF (reference sequence). The CDR3 DNA sequence: TGTGCCACCAGCCCCCGACGACAGGGGCTCTACGAGCAGTACTTC. Translating it yields CATSPRRQGLYEQYF.

Many counts were recorded for this clonotype. The CDR3, as DNA: TGTGCCAGCAGCTGGCTAGCGGGAGCAAGGGACGAGCAGTACTTC. Its translation is CASSWLAGARDEQYF. V gene TRBV6-1 combines with J gene TRBJ2-7, with 10 bases fitting TRBD2. The length of the CDR3 is 15 residues. The V segment lost 6 bases and the J segment 5 bases; nucleotides outside the gene matches: 10. Germline CDR1 MNHNS, CDR2 SASEGT.

The rearrangement uses TRBV7-2 and TRBJ1-2; D call uncertain. CDR3 length: 14 amino acids. V lost 8 bases to trimming and J lost 2 bases, with 15 bases between them. Germline CDR1 and CDR2: SGHTA and FQGNSA. CDR3 sequence reads: CASSRSTSNYGYTF. The CDR3 DNA sequence: TGTGCCAGCTCCCGGTCGACTTCAAACTATGGCTACACCTTC.

This clonotype has a count of ten or more. The gene calls are TRBV19 and TRBJ1-1; D is unclear. V lost 7 bases and J 1 base, leaving 13 bases between the germline ends. Looked up from germline, CDR1 is LNHDA and CDR2 is SQIVND (reference sequence). The CDR3 spans 14 residues. The CDR3 DNA reads as TGTGCCAGTATCATAGGCGGCGGGAACACTGAAGCTTTCTTT. This encodes CASIIGGGNTEAFF.

The J gene is TRBJ2-6, the V gene TRBV6-2 or TRBV6-3; D is perhaps TRBD1 (6 bases). The CDR3 totals 17 residues. The V end was cut by 4 bases, the J end by 1 base, with 14 bases between. CDR1 is MNHEY, CDR2 SVGEGT, per germline. The chain's CDR3 is CASSSRTARSGANVLTF. CDR3 DNA sequence: TGTGCCAGCAGTTCCCGGACAGCCCGATCTGGGGCCAACGTCCTGACTTTC.

This clonotype was recorded many times. V is TRBV19 and J is TRBJ1-5; TRBD1 is a possible D gene (6 bases). The CDR3 totals 15 residues. Germline lookup yields CDR1 LNHDA and CDR2 SQIVND (reference sequence). The ends were cut back, 8 bases at V and 2 bases at J, with 16 bases in the middle. Here the CDR3 reads CASGGRGTGNQPQHF. The CDR3 nucleotides are TGTGCCAGTGGAGGTAGGGGGACCGGCAATCAGCCCCAGCATTTT.

This clonotype was seen repeatedly, ten times or more. The genes are TRBV10-3 and TRBJ1-5, with a tentative D call TRBD1 (5 bases). There are 14 residues in the CDR3. V lost 6 bases to trimming and J lost 5 bases, with 14 bases between them. Per the germline V gene, CDR1 is ENHRY and CDR2 is SYGVKD. Here the CDR3 DNA reads TGTGCCATCAGCCGCGGGGGAGACGATCAGCCCCAGCATTTT. Translating it yields CAISRGGDDQPQHF.

The rearrangement links TRBV18 to TRBJ2-7; D possibly corresponds to TRBD2 (6 bases). Germline V gene lookup returns CDR1 KGHSH and CDR2 LQKENI. The CDR3 is made up of 14 amino acids. The V and J ends lost 2 bases and 5 bases respectively, with 13 bases between them. The CDR3 nucleotides read TGTGCCAGCTCACCATACGGGAGAACAAACGAGCAGTACTTC. Translated: CASSPYGRTNEQYF. Using reference TRBV18 and TRBJ2-7 for the parts outside the CDR3, the full variable domain is NAGVMQNPRHLVRRRGQEARLRCSPMKGHSHVYWYRQLPEEGLKFMVYLQKENIIDESGMPKERFSAEFPKEGPSILRIQQVVRGDSAAYFCASSPYGRTNEQYFGPGTRLTVT.

The table lists this clonotype with many counts. The V call is TRBV4-1, the J call TRBJ1-6, with 11 nucleotides matching TRBD1. The CDR3 runs 16 residues. V was pared by 1 base and J by 14 bases, with 10 bases of the junction left unmatched. CDR1 and CDR2 from the germline V gene are MGHRA and YSYEKL. For the CDR3, the DNA is TGCGCCAGCAGCCAAGCTCCCGGGACAGGGGGTGGAACCCTCCACTTT. This encodes CASSQAPGTGGGTLHF.

This clonotype was seen ten or more times. This chain uses TRBV7-2 with TRBJ1-5; D is unclear. V was trimmed by 10 bases and J by 4 bases, leaving 17 bases between them. The CDR3 is 14 residues long. Germline loops: CDR1 SGHTA, CDR2 FQGNSA. The CDR3 loop is CATRQLGRNQPQHF. The DNA for the CDR3 is TGTGCCACTCGACAATTGGGGAGAAATCAGCCCCAGCATTTT.

This clonotype has just a few counts. The chain couples TRBV7-2 to TRBJ2-7, with 9 bases that match TRBD1. The CDR3 length is 15 residues. Germline V lookup: CDR1 SGHTA, CDR2 FQGNSA. J gave up 2 bases and V 6 bases, and 8 bases lay outside the gene matches. CDR3 region: CASRLGQGPPYEQYF. CDR3 sequence (DNA): TGTGCCAGCAGACTGGGACAGGGACCCCCCTACGAGCAGTACTTC.

The V and J genes are TRBV10-3 and TRBJ1-1, with a possible D match to TRBD1 (5 bases). Per the germline V gene, CDR1 is ENHRY and CDR2 is SYGVKD. The V end lost 7 bases, the J end lost 1 base, and 10 bases lay between the germline ends. This CDR3 has 13 residues. The chain's CDR3 is CAIKTVQNTEAFF. CDR3 in DNA: TGTGCCATCAAGACAGTCCAGAACACTGAAGCTTTCTTT.